A selection of T cell receptor beta chains follows, all from one sample in a study of PD-1 blockade in classical Hodgkin lymphoma. Profiled with immunoSEQ multiplex PCR; TCRdb holds only in-frame clones, not every one. The sample yields thousands of clones, 55% to 70% seen once. The sequencing used peripheral blood mononuclear cells (PBMCs), collected at baseline. These receptors were taken from a human donor with classical Hodgkin lymphoma. The CDR3 runs from the conserved cysteine through the conserved F or W. Each record gives: V gene, D gene, J gene, clone size, CDR3 DNA, CDR3 protein. D genes are given only for firm matches. Rows give clone size only sometimes, using once, few, many, or a class for an expanded clone.

>TRBV5-4|-|TRBJ1-5|-
TGTGCCAGCAGCTTGATGACAGGAGGCATCAATCAGCCCCAGCATTTT
CASSLMTGGINQPQHF
>TRBV13|-|TRBJ2-5|-
TGTGCCAGCAGCTTACTTTATGAGACCCAGTACTTC
CASSLLYETQYF
>TRBV6-5|-|TRBJ1-1|medium-sized
TGTGCCAGCAGTTTTGGGGGAACTGAAGCTTTCTTT
CASSFGGTEAFF
>TRBV7-3|-|TRBJ2-5|-
TGTGCCAGCAGCTTGACTGGAGGGGAGACCCAGTACTTC
CASSLTGGETQYF
>TRBV6-5|-|TRBJ1-1|-
TGTGCCAGCAGTCACCAGGGGAACACTGAAGCTTTCTTT
CASSHQGNTEAFF
>TRBV7-3|-|TRBJ1-3|medium-sized
TGTGCCAGCAGCTTATCCGGCGGATATGGAAACACCATATATTTT
CASSLSGGYGNTIYF
>TRBV5-4|-|TRBJ2-1|-
TGTGCCAGCAGCTTGGTACGGACCAATGAGCAGTTCTTC
CASSLVRTNEQFF
>TRBV7-2|-|TRBJ2-2|-
TGTGCCAGCAGTTCGTACCTCGGGGAGCTGTTTTTT
CASSSYLGELFF
>TRBV11-2|-|TRBJ1-2|-
TGTGCCAGCAGCTTAGAAGCGGCCTTTAACTATGGCTACACCTTC
CASSLEAAFNYGYTF
>TRBV6-5|-|TRBJ2-2|-
TGTGCCAGCAGTTACAATAGGCCCGGGGAGCTGTTTTTT
CASSYNRPGELFF
>TRBV6-6|-|TRBJ2-7|-
TGTGCCAGCGCGGGTGGGAGCTCCTACGAGCAGTACTTC
CASAGGSSYEQYF
>TRBV6-5|TRBD2|TRBJ2-7|-
TGTGCCAGCAGCTCTACTAGCGGGAGGAACGAGCAGTACTTC
CASSSTSGRNEQYF
>TRBV5-1|TRBD1|TRBJ2-3|once
TGCGCCAGCAGCTTTGGACAGGGAGGCGATACGCAGTATTTT
CASSFGQGGDTQYF
>TRBV27|-|TRBJ2-1|-
TGTGCCAGCAGTCTCACAGCGAGCTCCTACAATGAGCAGTTCTTC
CASSLTASSYNEQFF
>TRBV6-5|-|TRBJ2-6|-
TGTGCCAGCAGTACTCAGGGAACTGGGGCCAACGTCCTGACTTTC
CASSTQGTGANVLTF
>TRBV7-9|TRBD1|TRBJ2-1|few
TGCGCCAGCAGCCAAGATTTTGACAGGGGTTTATACAATGAGCAGTTCTTC
CASSQDFDRGLYNEQFF
>TRBV7-3|-|TRBJ2-3|once
TGTGCCAGCAGCCCTCTTTTTTCCGGGAGCACAGATACGCAGTATTTT
CASSPLFSGSTDTQYF
>TRBV10-3|TRBD1|TRBJ2-3|-
TGTGCCATCAGCCCAGGGGGCGCGGCAGATACGCAGTATTTT
CAISPGGAADTQYF
>TRBV5-1|-|TRBJ2-3|-
TGCGCCAGCAGCTGGAGGGGACAGCGCACAGATACGCAGTATTTT
CASSWRGQRTDTQYF
>TRBV9|TRBD2|TRBJ2-1|once
TGTGCCAGCAGCGTAGGAACCGGGACTAGCGGGGGTAATGAGCAGTTCTTC
CASSVGTGTSGGNEQFF
>TRBV5-1|TRBD2|TRBJ2-7|-
TGCGCCAGCAGCCATGGTAGCGGGAGTGACGAGCAGTACTTC
CASSHGSGSDEQYF
>TRBV2|-|TRBJ2-2|medium-sized
TGTGCCAGCAGTGATGGGCGAGTGGCCCCCGGGGAGCTGTTTTTT
CASSDGRVAPGELFF
>TRBV5-1|-|TRBJ1-2|-
TGCGCCAGCAGCTTGGCCCAGGGCCGGGACTATGGCTACACCTTC
CASSLAQGRDYGYTF
>TRBV6-6|TRBD2|TRBJ2-1|-
TGTGCCAGCAGTACCAACCTCCGGTCTAGCGGGGGGGAGCAGTTCTTC
CASSTNLRSSGGEQFF
>TRBV5-1|TRBD1|TRBJ2-3|-
TGCGCCAGTTCCGGGACAGGGGGTTCTAGCACAGATACGCAGTATTTT
CASSGTGGSSTDTQYF